The text below deals with one T cell receptor (beta chain). Its antigen is unidentified. The sample is drawn from a study of CD8 T cells in ankylosing spondylitis. Quantitative 5'-RACE was performed with molecular barcodes, and it yielded the TCR beta libraries. From the 5' RACE reads, TCRdb called clonotypes with MiXCR, one entry per CDR3 protein. The table records a few hundred thousand distinct CDR3 sequences, about 18% of them present only once. Study-level points and caveats: Earlier reports found some motif variants in synovial fluid and blood in reactive arthritis. Relatively rare in peripheral blood, disease-linked clones were also CD8+. Reported data indicate significant enrichment of disease-linked clones within matched ankylosing spondylitis synovial fluid.

V gave up 3 bases and J gave up 2 bases; unmatched junction bases: 4. This CDR3 is 14 amino acids long. The TCR comes from a male donor with ankylosing spondylitis or in good health (not recorded which). The sequenced sample was blood, either unsorted or a sorted T cell fraction (not recorded which). This chain uses TRBV12-3 or TRBV12-4 with TRBJ2-7, with TRBD2 matching over 7 bases. For the CDR3, the DNA is TGTGCCAGCAGTTTTGGGGGGGTGACCTACGAGCAGTACTTC. Amino acids: CASSFGGVTYEQYF.